This T cell receptor (beta chain) was sequenced for a study of cytomegalovirus exposure and HLA in healthy donors. The study, taken as a whole, reports: Analysis performed later found more than 15,000 TCR beta sequences associated with HLA alleles at 0.05 false discovery rate. Later analysis demonstrated an association between a missense DCLRE1C variant and TCR beta V- and J-gene trimming.

Primers included in the PCR were 60 Vbeta and 13 Jbeta primers. Profiled with immunoSEQ multiplex PCR; TCRdb holds only in-frame clones, not every one. The sample has about 180,000 clones, roughly 80% seen once; the top ten hold over 2%. The germline V gene encodes CDR1 MNHNS and CDR2 SASEGT. This CDR3 is built from 18 residues. V trimming: 1 base; J trimming: 0 bases; junction bases outside the gene matches: 9. As for this clone: Its matching antigen is unknown.

This sequence was found in a man aged 60 to 69 in good health and CMV-seronegative. This rearrangement joins TRBV6-1 to TRBJ2-3; 8 bases fit TRBD1. The sequencing sample was made of PBMCs. The CDR3 DNA is TGTGCCAGCAGTGAAGGCGTAGGACAGGGCCCTAGCACAGATACGCAGTATTTT. Its translation: CASSEGVGQGPSTDTQYF.